The clone carrying this T cell receptor (beta chain) was seen a few times. The data belong to a study of blood T cells in healthy people across ages. Trimming removed 1 base at V and 3 bases at J, with 10 bases between. The length of the CDR3 is 14 residues. A second PCR, run for about 7 to 11 cycles, used a sample-barcoded 5' primer plus a J-beta primer mix. MiXCR was run by TCRdb on the 5' RACE reads, yielding one entry per CDR3 protein. This table holds 1.8 million or so distinct CDR3 sequences, roughly 43% found once. This sequence originates from a human donor in good health. Input material: blood. The gene calls are TRBV12-3 or TRBV12-4 and TRBJ2-7; no reliable D call. The CDR3 DNA reads as TGTGCCAGCAGTTTAGGGAAATCAGGCTACGAGCAGTACTTC. Translation: CASSLGKSGYEQYF.